This T cell receptor beta chain was sequenced in a study of cytomegalovirus exposure and HLA in healthy donors. Study-level results: DRB1 showed the most TCR associations and HLA-C the fewest in a later analysis, as rates varied by HLA locus.

PCR primers comprised 60 Vbeta and 13 Jbeta primers. Sequencing was performed with immunoSEQ multiplex PCR; in TCRdb, only in-frame clones are kept and a portion is missing. The data contain some 90,000 clones, 81% of them singletons. With regard to this clone: Its target is unknown.

J lost 4 bases, V lost 6 bases, and 2 bases had no gene match. Germline V CDR1 and CDR2: LNHDA, SQIVND (reference sequence). The CDR3 has 14 residues. Each donor was healthy, and each was a bone marrow donor. Recording of this donor's CMV serostatus was not done. Sequenced input: PBMCs. The V and J genes are TRBV19 and TRBJ2-1; 11 nucleotides line up with TRBD2. The TCR sequence derives from a human donor in good health. The DNA of the CDR3 is TGTGCCAGTAGCACTAGCGGGGGATACAATGAGCAGTTCTTC. It translates to CASSTSGGYNEQFF. The full variable domain, in which reference TRBV19 and TRBJ2-1 provide the parts outside the CDR3, is DGGITQSPKYLFRKEGQNVTLSCEQNLNHDAMYWYRQDPGQGLRLIYYSQIVNDFQKGDIAEGYSVSREKKESFPLTVTSAQKNPTAFYLCASSTSGGYNEQFFGPGTRLTVL.